The text below deals with one T cell receptor beta chain. What it binds is unknown. The data stem from a study of CD8+ T cells in alopecia areata. Overall study context: Treated patients received oral tofacitinib, 5 to 10 mg twice daily. The protocol delivered tofacitinib for 6 to 18 months, then withdrew it for 6 months. Study-wide findings and caveats: Among patients, TCR sharing was less clear than in mice, a difference possibly due in part to HLA diversity in the patient population.

V was trimmed by 3 bases and J by 2 bases, leaving 16 bases between them. The CDR3 loop spans 16 amino acids. In germline, CDR1 is SGHKS, CDR2 YYEKEE (reference sequence). The investigators collected lesional scalp punch biopsies and peripheral blood from alopecia areata patients. Extraction of RNA preceded its reverse transcription into cDNA, which served as the sequencing template. Assay used: immunoSEQ multiplex PCR; TCRdb lists only in-frame clones, some missing. The data hold under 70,000 clones, with roughly 96% observed a single time. Here the sequenced sample was CD8+ T cells sorted from blood, taken at week 0. This TCR was sampled from a human donor with alopecia areata. The chain has TRBV5-5 and TRBJ2-3; either TRBD1 or TRBD2 may fit D (5 bases each). CDR3 amino acids: CASSWTLGTHTDTQYF. The CDR3 region has the DNA TGTGCCAGCAGCTGGACTCTCGGGACGCACACAGATACGCAGTATTTT.